This TCR beta chain was documented in a study of cytotoxic CD8 clonotypes in ibrutinib-treated CLL (dated by TCRdb to the early 2020s). Some background on the complete study: The cohort included about 15 treatment-naive and ten to eleven relapsed/refractory patients; about 18 were IGHV unmutated. Longitudinal samples were obtainable from about 30% of the roughly 90 participants in the trial. Patients were still on ibrutinib when every remission and progressive disease sample was collected. Partial responses were observed in about 25 patients and complete responses in 2; after a median follow-up of around 68 months, remission was maintained in some 14 patients and progression was observed in 12. Response samples were taken after a median of approximately 12 months on treatment, ranging from about 6 to 40 months. An average of 255,043 productive templates and around 100,000 productive rearrangements was obtained per sample. Cryopreserved peripheral blood mononuclear cells were collected at three points: before therapy, at response, and at either sustained remission or disease progression. The study at large found these results: Baseline clonality exceeded that of age-matched healthy donors and correlated strongly with circulating CD8+ T-cell counts. Lymph node repertoires were not examined, and the timing of sampling was not matched between patients in sustained remission and those whose disease progressed. At ibrutinib response clonality went up, during sustained remission it held steady, and at progression it dropped back toward baseline. Public clonotypes were rare and either shrank or stayed stable during treatment, and the rise in clonality at ibrutinib response reflected expansion of private clonotypes.

With respect to this clone: What this receptor recognizes is not known. No qualities accompany the bases; no much larger clone lies one base away.

The goal of deep resolution MiSeq sequencing was a depth between 1 in 1 million and 1 in 200,000 T cells, and coverage averaged 10x per clonotype. The immunoSEQ hsTCRB Kit was used to generate the TCR beta libraries. The authors' analysis ran thus. The data were analyzed with ImmunoSEQ Analyzer and ImmunoSEQ Data Assistant, and V, D and J gene assignments followed IMGT definitions. Clonality, with values ranging from 0 to 1, was calculated as one minus the normalized Shannon entropy of productive rearrangement frequencies. Only overrepresented clonotypes making up at least 0.05% of the repertoire of each patient were included in the public clonotype analysis. Around 13 age-matched healthy donor repertoires from immuneACCESS were used as controls for clonality. TCRdb retrieved this table from immuneACCESS and kept in-frame rearrangements only. Not all clones are present; in checked studies, unresolved V genes account for under half, and no reason is known for the remainder. V, J and clone size derive from that table, while D and trimming were established from the DNA sequence. Across this sample there are a few hundred thousand clones, with 67% seen only once. The ten most abundant clones make up under 8% of the sample.

The germline V gene encodes CDR1 MNHNS and CDR2 SASEGT. V loses 11 bases, J loses 5 bases, and the germline ends lie 15 bases apart. The CDR3 spans 12 residues, from the cysteine through the phenylalanine. Of all the DNA, just the CDR3 is kept, 36 bases in frame from base 1. For TCR beta library preparation, 2 to 2.5 micrograms of genomic DNA were isolated from cryopreserved PBMCs. Longitudinal blood samples from CLL patients receiving ibrutinib monotherapy were subjected to high-throughput TCR beta sequencing. Patients were enrolled in a phase 2 open-label single-center ibrutinib monotherapy trial. The specimen comprised PBMCs, sampled after 36 months of ibrutinib treatment. The chain links TRBV6-1 with TRBJ1-1; TRBD1 is possibly the D segment (6 matching bases). The sequence was collected from a human donor with chronic lymphocytic leukemia. The CDR3 sequence is CAPRRGGTEAFF. The sequence in DNA is TGTGCCCCCCGGAGGGGGGGTACTGAAGCTTTCTTT.